This TCR beta chain was retrieved from a study of blood T cell repertoires in COVID-19 (dated by TCRdb to about 2020). For context, the study as a whole: Collaborator samples came from the United States, Italy and Spain and covered acute and convalescent phases of COVID-19. The material from the prospective study consisted of cDNA or gDNA derived from T cells, B-cell-depleted T cells, or PBMCs. Deeply sampled blood TCRbeta repertoires from subjects exposed to, actively infected with, or recovered from COVID-19 were included in the dataset. The repertoires were released in a freely available public database intended as a resource for research on the immune response to SARS-CoV-2. The samples were drawn from the first 160 participants of the ongoing ImmuneRACE study and from 950 to 1,500 subjects provided by 6 global collaborators. A de-identified subject ID, COVID-19 status, age in years and sex were almost always included in the sample metadata. Where available, HLA class I and class II types were obtained from metadata supplied by the sample provider rather than from assay-based typing. Broader findings and caveats from the paper: The amount of clinical and demographic metadata varied by source and participant and was provided uncurated.

One collaborating source in Seattle enrolled patients during active infection and followed them longitudinally through the course of disease. The collaborating institutions used their own protocols to collect whole blood in K2EDTA tubes. For TCRbeta analysis, collaborators shipped samples in one of three forms: frozen whole blood, isolated PBMCs, or DNA extracted from either of those sample types. On this clone itself: The antigen this receptor binds is unknown. Per-nucleotide qualities are absent, and no much larger clonotype sits a single base away.

Trimming costs V 3 bases and J 5 bases, and their ends lie 4 bases apart. CDR1 and CDR2, per the germline V gene (reference sequence), are SEHNR and FQNEAQ. Counted from cysteine to phenylalanine, this CDR3 has 11 amino acids. Only the CDR3 portion is preserved as DNA: 33 bases, with reading frame beginning at the first base. TCRbeta CDR3 regions were amplified from genomic DNA by means of the immunoSEQ Assay, a bias-controlled multiplex PCR. The paper's processing steps were these. Nucleated cell counts per sample were estimated from amplification of reference gene primers within the assay. To quantify the absolute abundance of each unique TCRbeta CDR3 rearrangement, sequence reads were collapsed and filtered. For each sample, productive Simpson clonality was calculated as the square root of Simpson's diversity index across productive rearrangements. The source is immuneACCESS, and TCRdb retained only in-frame sequences with V and J called. Part of the clones is not carried over; for the studies checked, unresolved V genes explain less than half of this, and the remainder is unexplained. D and trimming come from the DNA, and the V and J calls and clone size come from that table. The sample table holds around 220,000 clones, of which 86% were seen once. Of the sample, roughly 10% is held by the ten largest clones.

The sequence links TRBV7-9 to TRBJ1-1, with the D gene not clear enough to name. Sequencing was done on a sample of peripheral blood. The TCR sequence derives from a woman between 50 and 59 years old with COVID-19, enrolled during active disease. The CDR3 corresponds to CASSFITEAFF. At the DNA level, the sequence is TGTGCCAGCAGCTTTATAACTGAAGCTTTCTTT. With the rest looked up from the reference TRBV7-9 and TRBJ1-1 genes rather than sequenced, the full variable domain is DTGVSQNPRHKITKRGQNVTFRCDPISEHNRLYWYRQTLGQGPEFLTYFQNEAQLEKSRLLSDRFSAERPKGSFSTLEIQRTEQGDSAMYLCASSFITEAFFGQGTRLTVV.